This T cell receptor beta chain is from a study of T cell repertoires in cytomegalovirus infection. This clonotype has only a few counts. Its antigen remains unidentified. TCRdb ran MiXCR on the reads and lists one entry per CDR3 protein. Counted here are under 350,000 distinct CDR3 sequences, about 20% occurring once; the ten biggest clones make up roughly 20%. The sample consisted of cultured PBMCs, taken from culture after CMV antigen stimulation. This sequence was found in a human donor in good health (CMV status not recorded). Some clones in this sample may be carry-over from other donors' samples.

The CDR3 spells CASSSWAGRNTGELFF. In DNA, the CDR3 is TGTGCCAGCAGCTCGTGGGCAGGGAGAAACACCGGGGAGCTGTTTTTT. This sequence joins TRBV7-9 and TRBJ2-2, with D perhaps assigned TRBD1 or TRBD2 (5 bases each). Trimming stripped 4 bases from V and 2 bases from J, with 14 bases between. The germline CDR1 and CDR2 sequences are SEHNR and FQNEAQ (reference sequence). The CDR3 has 16 residues.